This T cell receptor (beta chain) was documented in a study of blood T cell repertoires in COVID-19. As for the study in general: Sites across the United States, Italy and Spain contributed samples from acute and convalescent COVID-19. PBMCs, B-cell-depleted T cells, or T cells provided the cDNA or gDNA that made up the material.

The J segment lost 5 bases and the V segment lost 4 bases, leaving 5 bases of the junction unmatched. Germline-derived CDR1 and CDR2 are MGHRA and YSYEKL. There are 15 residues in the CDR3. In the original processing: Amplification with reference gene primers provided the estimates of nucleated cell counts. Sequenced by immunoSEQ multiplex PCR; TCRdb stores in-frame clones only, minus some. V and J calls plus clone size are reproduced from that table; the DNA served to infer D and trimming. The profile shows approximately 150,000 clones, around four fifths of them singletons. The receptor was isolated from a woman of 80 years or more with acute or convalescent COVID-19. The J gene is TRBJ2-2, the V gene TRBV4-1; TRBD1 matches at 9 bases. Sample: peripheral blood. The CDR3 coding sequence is TGCGCCAGCAGCCGAGGCGGACAGGGGACCGGGGAGCTGTTTTTT. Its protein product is CASSRGGQGTGELFF.